This TCR beta chain was found in a study of blood T cell repertoires in COVID-19. Overall study context: T cells, B-cell-depleted T cells, or PBMCs provided the cDNA or gDNA that served as material.

This clone has only a few counts. Trimming cost V 2 bases and J 1 base; bases outside gene matches: 4. This CDR3 is 15 amino acids long. CDR1 and CDR2 (germline): KGHSH, LQKENI. Assay: immunoSEQ multiplex PCR; the TCRdb copy retains only in-frame clones and omits some. This sample yields some 130,000 clones, of which roughly 88% are seen a single time; under 13% belongs to the top ten. The rearrangement uses TRBV18 and TRBJ1-1, with 7 bases aligning to TRBD1. The sample was peripheral blood. This sequence was found in a man in his forties or fifties with acute or convalescent COVID-19. The CDR3 loop is CASSPRTGQNTEAFF. CDR3 DNA sequence: TGTGCCAGCTCACCAAGGACAGGACAGAACACTGAAGCTTTCTTT.